Described below is a single TCR beta chain sequence and its context. Its antigen is not yet known. No much larger clone exists at a distance of one base, and base qualities are not known. The record originates from a study of early stage breast cancer tumors (TCRdb year 2017). The study in broad terms: Of the 15 to 20 invasive breast tumors, 12 to 13 were found to be estrogen receptor-positive, progesterone receptor-positive and HER2-negative. About 65% of the 12 ER+/PR+/HER2- tumors were invasive ductal carcinomas, while the other four were invasive lobular carcinomas. A read coverage of roughly 10-fold per sample was achieved on average. The samples as a whole yielded roughly 2,700,000 detected templates, corresponding to around 1,100,000 unique clonotypes.

The study profiled bulk TCR beta-chain repertoires in matched peripheral blood, tumor and adjacent normal breast tissue taken from around 15 patients with early-stage breast cancer. Before surgery, whole blood (about 5-10 mL) was collected into EDTA tubes and processed within 2 hours. Ficoll-Paque centrifugation in SepMate-50 tubes was used to isolate peripheral blood mononuclear cells. PBMCs were cryopreserved in roughly 90% FBS with approximately 10% DMSO in aliquots of 2 to 4 million cells and stored in liquid nitrogen. The Qiagen AllPrep DNA/RNA Mini kit was used to extract genomic DNA. The paper's findings and limits, for the study overall: The small cohort size prevented analysis by tumor subtype. Compared with adjacent normal breast tissue, tumors had higher clonality and roughly 2.4-fold greater T cell density. Enriched TCRB sequences shared across patients were mostly commonly generated sequences, unlikely to play an important role in the tumor microenvironment. Repertoires from blood and normal breast were more alike than repertoires from blood and tumor, and in about 85% of the 16 patients, comparing each tissue with blood separated tumor from normal. Chain pairing and functional markers such as CD4, CD8 and FOXP3 were not captured by bulk genomic DNA sequencing of unsorted cells.

Each sample was amplified as two independent genomic DNA replicates: approximately 550 ng for blood and roughly 1.4 ug for tumor or normal breast. TCRB sequencing of genomic DNA was carried out with the ImmunoSeq Intro kit according to the manufacturer's instructions. Multiplex PCR ran approximately 34 cycles with proprietary primers and spike-in control sequences for absolute quantification. Single-end 150-bp reads were used to sequence an 87-bp fragment spanning the CDR3 and the flanking V and J genes. Each lane of an Illumina MiSeq using version 3.0 chemistry carried seven multiplexed samples, with two replicates per sample. In the original analysis: The vendor's proprietary pipeline processed the raw data and merged both replicates into a single result for each sample. Clonotypes were defined as productive rearrangements sharing the V-gene family, CDR3 amino acid sequence and J-gene segment. To compute clonality, the normalized Shannon entropy (Pielou evenness) of TCRB abundances was subtracted from 1. T cell density was estimated by dividing total templates by the number of input cells inferred from the DNA input amount. Total repertoire diversity and clonality were estimated with Recon using default parameters. Clonotypes with over 0.1% abundance in tumor and at least 32-fold higher abundance in tumor than in normal breast were defined as tumor-enriched. Drawn from immuneACCESS, this table holds only the in-frame rearrangements with V and J called that TCRdb kept. Clones are partly lost; checked studies trace under half to an unresolved V gene and leave the rest unexplained. V, J and clone size are those of that table, while D and trimming were read from the DNA. Across this sample there are 69,000 or so clones, with approximately 80% seen only once. In total, the top ten clones hold about 4.4% of the sample.

From the cysteine up to the phenylalanine, the CDR3 has a length of 15 residues. Just CDR3 DNA is preserved here, 45 bases in frame from base 1. CDR1 SGHDT and CDR2 YYEEEE were looked up in the germline V gene. V is pared back by 3 bases and J by 3 bases, with 15 bases lying between the germline termini. This sequence was found in a person in their forties with breast cancer. The V and J segments used are TRBV5-6 and TRBJ1-1, with TRBD1 as a weak D call on 5 bases. Sequencing used blood. CDR3 sequence: CASSYRTGAYTEAFF. The sequence in DNA is TGTGCCAGCAGCTATAGAACAGGCGCGTACACTGAAGCTTTCTTT.